This is a list of T cell receptor beta chains from one sample in a study of human T cells and chemical hapten exposure. A single record per CDR3 protein comes from TCRdb applying MiXCR to the RACE reads. Of tens of thousands of distinct CDR3 sequences listed, 10% to 15% are singletons. Material: whole blood, obtained in connection with sensitization to the hapten diphenylcyclopropenone (DPC). Receptors originate from a woman aged 45-60 years with alopecia areata. Some clones in this sample may be carry-over from other donors' samples. CDR3s leave out the opening cysteine and the closing phenylalanine or tryptophan. The size field is filled for only some rows; it gives once, few, many or a size class.

V	size	J	CDR3
TRBV7-2	few	TRBJ2-2	ASSLGQSLGELF
TRBV20-1	many	TRBJ1-5	SASKPSLPQH
TRBV7-9	few	TRBJ2-3	ASSLRTTTDTQY
TRBV6-6	NA	TRBJ2-5	ASRSGREQETQY
TRBV9	few	TRBJ2-7	ASSVGTVSYEQY
TRBV20-1	NA	TRBJ2-7	SARDGWSYEQY
TRBV5-1	many	TRBJ1-6	ASSTQGRSPLH
TRBV6-5	NA	TRBJ2-7	ASSYGRNTYEQY
TRBV10-3	NA	TRBJ2-2	AISDWPGELF
TRBV24-1	many	TRBJ1-5	ATSELRTEHQPQH
TRBV10-3	few	TRBJ2-1	AISESNNEQF
TRBV15	few	TRBJ2-3	ATSRAGANTQY
TRBV25-1	many	TRBJ2-1	ASEITGTSVKSSYNEQF
TRBV7-8	NA	TRBJ2-3	ASSSGRTSGKRQQDTQY
TRBV6-6	NA	TRBJ1-4	ASRPLWDRGDEKLF
TRBV29-1	many	TRBJ1-2	SVDRGPAYGYT
TRBV20-1	NA	TRBJ2-1	SARDAAGVGNEQF
TRBV2	few	TRBJ2-7	ASIRGVGEQY
TRBV3-1	many	TRBJ1-2	ASRHHTPRSGFIYGYT
TRBV6-5	few	TRBJ2-7	ASSYRQGNEQY
TRBV5-1	few	TRBJ1-1	ASSFRDSGTEAF
TRBV3-1	few	TRBJ1-1	ASSQGGTTEAF
TRBV20-1	few	TRBJ2-3	SAIALPGQGSSTDTQY
TRBV20-1	NA	TRBJ2-3	SVALPFSGRALSTDTQY
TRBV20-1	few	TRBJ1-5	SARGRGNQPQH
TRBV6-2/TRBV6-3	few	TRBJ1-5	ASSPTPGASNQPQH
TRBV2	many	TRBJ2-5	ASNRPGVGEETQY
TRBV7-9	many	TRBJ2-7	ASSLGGTFSYEQY
TRBV7-9	few	TRBJ2-7	ASSSPDRATYEQY
TRBV7-9	NA	TRBJ2-5	ASSLASGAETQY
TRBV5-1	once	TRBJ2-5	ASSFYGLAGETQY
TRBV7-2	NA	TRBJ1-5	ASSLVGNQPQH
TRBV29-1	many	TRBJ2-3	SVVTGTSGTDTQY
TRBV7-8	many	TRBJ2-7	ASSLEADRSYEQY
TRBV5-1	few	TRBJ1-4	ASSSVRTGEGKLF